This T cell receptor (beta chain) was obtained from a study of early T cells in non-severe SARS-CoV-2 infection. Whole-study context: Investigators sequenced bulk RNA drawn from unsorted whole blood, and chains remained unpaired.

Study observations and caveats: Anti-spike CD8 responses were favored in VDJdb matching, and private and CD4 specificities were missed.

There are many counts of this clonotype. The antigen remains unidentified. Trimming shortened V by 3 bases and J by 0 bases, and 6 bases separated the two germline ends. Per germline, CDR1 DFQATT and CDR2 SNEGSKA (reference sequence). The CDR3 totals 14 residues. TCRdb re-analysed the 5' RACE reads in MiXCR, keeping a single row per CDR3 protein. The sample holds about 40,000 distinct CDR3 sequences, roughly 7.9% seen once. The receptor's source is an adult who was a healthcare worker with PCR-confirmed SARS-CoV-2 infection or an uninfected control (not recorded which). The rearrangement joins TRBV20-1 to TRBJ2-6; no definite D call. The source material was whole blood, sampled at baseline. For the CDR3, the DNA is TGCAGTGCTAGCCAGAGCTCTGGGGCCAACGTCCTGACTTTC. This translates into CSASQSSGANVLTF.